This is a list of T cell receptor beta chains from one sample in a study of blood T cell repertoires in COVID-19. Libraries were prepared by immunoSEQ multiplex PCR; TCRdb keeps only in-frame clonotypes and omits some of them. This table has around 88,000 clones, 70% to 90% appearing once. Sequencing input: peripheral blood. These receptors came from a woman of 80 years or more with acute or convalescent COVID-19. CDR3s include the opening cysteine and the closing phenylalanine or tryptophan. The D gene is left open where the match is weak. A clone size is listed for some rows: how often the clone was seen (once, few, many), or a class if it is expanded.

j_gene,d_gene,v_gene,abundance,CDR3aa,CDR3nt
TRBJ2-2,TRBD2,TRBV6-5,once,CASAGTTLKGGELFF,TGTGCCAGCGCTGGGACTACCCTCAAAGGCGGGGAGCTGTTTTTT
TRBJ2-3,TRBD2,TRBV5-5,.,CASSPRWTSGSTDTQYF,TGTGCCAGCAGCCCTCGGTGGACTAGCGGGAGCACAGATACGCAGTATTTT
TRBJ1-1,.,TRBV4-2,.,CASSQDQRGDTEAFF,TGTGCCAGCAGCCAAGATCAACGGGGAGACACTGAAGCTTTCTTT
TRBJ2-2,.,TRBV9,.,CASSVATLGQRPGELFF,TGTGCCAGCAGCGTAGCTACTCTGGGACAACGACCCGGGGAGCTGTTTTTT
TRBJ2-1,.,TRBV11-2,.,CASSLVSEYNEQFF,TGTGCCAGCAGCCTAGTGAGTGAGTACAATGAGCAGTTCTTC
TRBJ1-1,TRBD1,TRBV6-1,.,CASSEGDRPTEAFF,TGTGCCAGCAGTGAGGGGGACAGGCCCACTGAAGCTTTCTTT
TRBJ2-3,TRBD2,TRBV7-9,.,CASSASGGASSTDTQYF,TGTGCCAGCAGCGCTAGCGGGGGGGCTTCTAGCACAGATACGCAGTATTTT
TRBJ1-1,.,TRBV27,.,CASSLSIGYTEAFF,TGTGCCAGCAGTTTATCGATCGGGTACACTGAAGCTTTCTTT
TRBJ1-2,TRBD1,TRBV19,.,CASSILTGVHGYTF,TGTGCCAGTAGTATTTTGACAGGGGTCCATGGCTACACCTTC
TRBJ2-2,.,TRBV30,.,CASKTAGSGNTGELFF,TGTGCCTCCAAAACGGCTGGTAGCGGAAACACCGGGGAGCTGTTTTTT